This T cell receptor beta chain stems from a study of T cell repertoires in cytomegalovirus infection. Study-level points and caveats: Identification of carriers of CMV plus the relevant HLA was achieved through cumulative public TCR beta family frequency.

With 1 base clipped from V and 12 bases from J, the junction kept 15 bases outside the gene matches. CDR1 and CDR2 (germline): MGHRA, YSYEKL. The CDR3 loop spans 16 amino acids. TCRdb used MiXCR to reprocess the reads, holding one entry per CDR3 protein. The sample carries a few hundred thousand distinct CDR3 sequences, roughly 34% recorded once. Note on this clonotype: What it binds is not known.

The chain recombines TRBV4-1 with TRBJ2-1; TRBD2 matches 7 bases. The sequence derives from a human donor in good health (CMV status not recorded). Some clones in this sample may be carry-over from other donors' samples. Sequenced material: cultured PBMCs, taken from culture after CMV antigen stimulation. DNA of the CDR3: TGCGCCAGCAGCCAAGTTATCGACGGGAGGTTGACCGTGCAGTTCTTC. This gives the protein CASSQVIDGRLTVQFF.